The rows below give T cell receptor beta chains drawn from one sample of a study of blood T cell repertoires in COVID-19. Sequenced by immunoSEQ multiplex PCR; TCRdb stores in-frame clones only, minus some. The sample holds some 330,000 clones; about 92% are singletons and the top ten take less than 20%. Sequenced material: PBMCs or T cells enriched from blood (not recorded which). The receptors derive from a woman aged 25 to 45 who had recovered from COVID-19. The CDR3 runs from the conserved cysteine through the conserved F or W. D genes are given only for firm matches. Clone size, where shown, is once, few, many, or a class for clones that have expanded.

J gene: TRBJ2-1
clone size: NA
D gene: TRBD2
V gene: TRBV11-3
CDR3 protein: CASSPLAGFYNEQFF
CDR3 DNA: TGTGCCAGCAGCCCCTTAGCGGGGTTCTACAATGAGCAGTTCTTC

J gene: TRBJ1-1
clone size: NA
D gene: NA
V gene: TRBV11-2
CDR3 protein: CASSWGLGNTEAFF
CDR3 DNA: TGTGCCAGCAGCTGGGGACTGGGGAACACTGAAGCTTTCTTT

J gene: TRBJ2-7
clone size: NA
D gene: NA
V gene: TRBV7-2
CDR3 protein: CASSLVRGDYEQYF
CDR3 DNA: TGTGCCAGCAGCTTAGTGCGAGGAGACTACGAGCAGTACTTC

J gene: TRBJ1-2
clone size: NA
D gene: NA
V gene: TRBV6-5
CDR3 protein: CASSYSFQGVYGYTF
CDR3 DNA: TGTGCCAGCAGTTACTCGTTTCAAGGGGTGTATGGCTACACCTTC

J gene: TRBJ2-1
clone size: NA
D gene: TRBD2
V gene: TRBV27
CDR3 protein: CASSTLAGVFNEQFF
CDR3 DNA: TGTGCCAGCAGTACCCTAGCGGGAGTTTTTAATGAGCAGTTCTTC

J gene: TRBJ1-4
clone size: NA
D gene: NA
V gene: TRBV9
CDR3 protein: CASSVGDSSPSGEKLFF
CDR3 DNA: TGTGCCAGCAGCGTAGGCGACAGCTCCCCGTCTGGTGAAAAACTGTTTTTT

J gene: TRBJ1-5
clone size: NA
D gene: NA
V gene: TRBV28
CDR3 protein: CASSPRYSSRKYSNQPQHF
CDR3 DNA: TGTGCCAGCAGTCCCCGTTACAGCTCCCGAAAATATAGCAATCAGCCCCAGCATTTT

J gene: TRBJ1-5
clone size: NA
D gene: TRBD1
V gene: TRBV24-1
CDR3 protein: CAAVGSKPGQGTLSNQPQHF
CDR3 DNA: TGTGCCGCGGTTGGAAGTAAGCCGGGACAGGGAACGCTTAGCAATCAGCCCCAGCATTTT

J gene: TRBJ2-7
clone size: NA
D gene: NA
V gene: TRBV3-1/TRBV3-2
CDR3 protein: CASWGVSYEQYF
CDR3 DNA: TGTGCCTCGTGGGGGGTCTCCTACGAGCAGTACTTC

J gene: TRBJ1-2
clone size: NA
D gene: NA
V gene: TRBV4-3
CDR3 protein: CASSQDRRANYGYTF
CDR3 DNA: TGCGCCAGCAGCCAAGATAGGAGGGCAAACTATGGCTACACCTTC

J gene: TRBJ1-2
clone size: NA
D gene: TRBD1
V gene: TRBV7-8
CDR3 protein: CASSSGTGGLIGGYTF
CDR3 DNA: TGTGCCAGCAGCTCCGGGACAGGGGGGCTTATAGGAGGCTACACCTTC

J gene: TRBJ1-6
clone size: NA
D gene: NA
V gene: TRBV7-9
CDR3 protein: CASRPDGQFGSPLHF
CDR3 DNA: TGTGCCAGCAGACCCGACGGACAGTTTGGTTCACCCCTCCACTTT

J gene: TRBJ1-5
clone size: NA
D gene: NA
V gene: TRBV25-1
CDR3 protein: CASSPEAGSNQPQHF
CDR3 DNA: TGTGCCAGCAGTCCAGAGGCGGGCAGCAATCAGCCCCAGCATTTT

J gene: TRBJ2-7
clone size: NA
D gene: TRBD1
V gene: TRBV4-1
CDR3 protein: CASRPGTGNSYEQYF
CDR3 DNA: TGCGCCAGCAGGCCCGGGACAGGTAATTCCTACGAGCAGTACTTC

J gene: TRBJ1-1
clone size: NA
D gene: TRBD1
V gene: TRBV25-1
CDR3 protein: CASNSRDRKNTEAFF
CDR3 DNA: TGTGCCAGCAACTCCCGGGACAGAAAGAACACTGAAGCTTTCTTT

J gene: TRBJ1-3
clone size: once
D gene: NA
V gene: TRBV2
CDR3 protein: CASSEAGQSLSGNTIYF
CDR3 DNA: TGTGCCAGCAGTGAAGCAGGACAGAGTCTCTCTGGAAACACCATATATTTT

J gene: TRBJ1-1
clone size: NA
D gene: TRBD1
V gene: TRBV4-2
CDR3 protein: CASSQGQTNTEAFF
CDR3 DNA: TGTGCCAGCAGCCAGGGACAGACGAACACTGAAGCTTTCTTT

J gene: TRBJ2-1
clone size: NA
D gene: NA
V gene: TRBV28
CDR3 protein: CASSYQLSSYNEQFF
CDR3 DNA: TGTGCCAGCAGTTATCAATTGAGCTCCTACAATGAGCAGTTCTTC

J gene: TRBJ2-1
clone size: NA
D gene: NA
V gene: TRBV4-1
CDR3 protein: CASSGSESSYNEQFF
CDR3 DNA: TGCGCCAGCAGCGGAAGCGAGAGCTCCTACAATGAGCAGTTCTTC

J gene: TRBJ2-1
clone size: once
D gene: TRBD2
V gene: TRBV6-6
CDR3 protein: CASSYSGSGRPAEQFF
CDR3 DNA: TGTGCCAGCAGTTACTCAGGGAGCGGGAGGCCTGCTGAGCAGTTCTTC